These 32 T cell receptor beta chains were all obtained from the same sample, sequenced in a study of blood T cell repertoires in COVID-19. This table comes from immunoSEQ multiplex PCR, and its TCRdb copy is limited to in-frame clones, with some not included. The sample lists 70,000 to 85,000 clones, about four fifths seen once, with 12% in the top ten. Material for sequencing was peripheral blood. The receptors here all came from a man older than 75 with acute or convalescent COVID-19.

The rearrangement joins TRBV2 to TRBJ1-6, with D possibly matching TRBD1 (5 bases). The CDR3 consists of 13 residues. Looked up from germline, CDR1 is SNHLY and CDR2 is FYNNEI. V shed 4 bases and J shed 8 bases, with 9 bases lying between them. Written as DNA, the CDR3 is TGTGCCAGCAGTGTCAGGGAGGATTCACCCCTCCACTTT. Translated: CASSVREDSPLHF.

Details on this clone: The junction and the germline gene differ at one end; a read error may be behind it. This chain links TRBV2 with TRBJ1-5; 8 positions match TRBD1. Germline assignment: CDR1 SNHLY and CDR2 FYNNEI. The CDR3 consists of 13 residues. The CDR3 DNA follows: TGTGCCGGCAGGGGGCGCGCAAATCAGCCCCAGCATTTT. Encoded protein: CAGRGRANQPQHF.

V is TRBV5-1 and J is TRBJ1-1; D might be TRBD1 (5 bases). V lost 6 bases and J 0 bases, leaving 15 bases between the germline ends. CDR1 is SGHRS, CDR2 YFSETQ, per germline. The CDR3 covers 15 residues. CDR3 nucleotide sequence: TGCGCCAGCATGCCCCAAGGACACATGAACACTGAAGCTTTCTTT. It specifies CASMPQGHMNTEAFF.

V gene TRBV5-4 combines with J gene TRBJ1-1, with 10 bases matching TRBD1. V shed 4 bases and J 5 bases; nucleotides not matched to a gene: 5. The germline V gene has CDR1 SGHNT and CDR2 YYREEE (reference sequence). This CDR3 has 14 amino acids. CDR3: CASSLDRGSTEAFF. The DNA for the CDR3 is TGTGCCAGCAGCCTGGACAGGGGGAGTACTGAAGCTTTCTTT.

The table lists this clone with a count of one. The chain combines TRBV18 with TRBJ2-3; 9 positions match TRBD2. The J segment lost 4 bases and the V segment lost 6 bases, leaving 5 bases of the junction unmatched. The CDR3 has 14 amino acids. Looked up from germline, CDR1 is KGHSH and CDR2 is LQKENI. The CDR3: CASSPTSGSDTQYF. CDR3 DNA: TGTGCCAGCTCCCCGACTAGCGGATCAGATACGCAGTATTTT.

J is TRBJ2-7 and V is TRBV7-9; 7 nucleotides align to TRBD1. Germline CDR1 SEHNR, CDR2 FQNEAQ (reference sequence). Unmatched junction bases numbered 11, after V lost 0 bases and J lost 6 bases. The CDR3 is 16 amino acids. The DNA of the CDR3 is TGTGCCAGCAGCTTAGCTCCGACAGGGTCCGCCATCGAGCAGTACTTC. Protein product: CASSLAPTGSAIEQYF.

The rearrangement uses TRBV2 and TRBJ1-1, with D tentatively TRBD1 (6 bases). Germline V lookup: CDR1 SNHLY, CDR2 FYNNEI. The CDR3 loop spans 14 amino acids. Trimming stripped 6 bases from V and 1 base from J, with 12 bases between. DNA of the CDR3: TGTGCCAGCAGCTACGTCAGGGGGAACACTGAAGCTTTCTTT. Translating it yields CASSYVRGNTEAFF.

The chain recombines TRBV13 with TRBJ2-3; 11 nucleotides agree with TRBD2. Germline V gives CDR1 PRHDT, CDR2 FYEKMQ (reference sequence). Unmatched junction bases numbered 18, after V lost 8 bases and J lost 5 bases. This CDR3 is built from 18 residues. The CDR3 DNA follows: TGTGCCAGCGCCCAGGTTAGCGGGGGGGCCGAAGTTGTAGATACGCAGTATTTT. Amino acids: CASAQVSGGAEVVDTQYF.

The genes are TRBV5-1 and TRBJ1-1; D is ambiguous. The CDR3 loop spans 15 amino acids. Germline CDR1 and CDR2: SGHRS and YFSETQ. V was shortened by 0 bases and J by 7 bases, with 16 bases between the two germline ends. The CDR3 sequence: CASSLGDAVSFEAFF. CDR3 nucleotides: TGCGCCAGCAGCTTGGGCGATGCTGTGAGTTTTGAAGCTTTCTTT.

CDR3 DNA: TGTGCCAGCAGCGTAGCGGGGAAGACCACTGAAGCTTTCTTT. It encodes CASSVAGKTTEAFF. The gene calls are TRBV9 and TRBJ1-1; D is unclear. Between the trimmed V and J ends, which lost 0 bases and 4 bases, there was a span of 10 bases. CDR3 length: 14 amino acids. CDR1 is SGDLS and CDR2 is YYNGEE in the germline V gene.

This clone has just a few counts. This sequence joins TRBV5-4 and TRBJ1-2, with D perhaps TRBD1 (5 bases). The V end lost 3 bases, the J end lost 5 bases, and 14 bases lay between the germline ends. Germline V gene sequence: CDR1 SGHNT, CDR2 YYREEE (reference sequence). This CDR3 comprises 14 residues. This CDR3 reads CASSSGNRAYGYTF. For the CDR3, the DNA is TGTGCCAGCAGCTCAGGGAATCGGGCGTATGGCTACACCTTC.

As regards this clone: Because the CDR3's place on the DNA is in doubt, the DNA is left out and the CDR3 is given as listed by TCRdb. The gene calls are TRBV5-1 and TRBJ2-3; TRBD2 is the table's D call, not checked against the DNA. With termini counted, the CDR3 has 15 amino acids. The germline V gene encodes CDR1 SGHRS and CDR2 YFSETQ. CDR3 region: CASSTSGGSTDTQYF.

This sequence joins TRBV10-3 and TRBJ1-2; maybe TRBD1 (6 bases). CDR1 and CDR2 from the germline V gene are ENHRY and SYGVKD. The V gene lost 6 bases and the J gene lost 0 bases, with 11 bases spanning the gap. The CDR3 loop spans 14 amino acids. CDR3 DNA: TGTGCCATCAGAACCGGGACAACTAACTATGGCTACACCTTC. It is translated as CAIRTGTTNYGYTF.

The chain employs TRBV12-5 and TRBJ2-1; TRBD2 matches at 8 bases. Germline CDR1 is LGHNT and CDR2 is FRNRAP. Germline trimming cut 5 bases from V and 6 bases from J; bases unmatched to any gene: 9. The CDR3 is 15 amino acids. The CDR3 coding sequence is TGTGCTAGTGGTGACGGGACTAGATGGGGCAATGAGCAGTTCTTC. It yields the protein CASGDGTRWGNEQFF.

The chain carries TRBV6-6 and TRBJ2-7, with D maybe TRBD1 (5 bases). V lost 5 bases, J lost 0 bases, and 11 bases lay in between. The CDR3 totals 14 residues. In germline, CDR1 is MNHNY, CDR2 SVGAGI (reference sequence). CDR3 loop: CASSPNTGSYEQYF. DNA of the CDR3: TGTGCCAGCAGTCCCAACACAGGCTCCTACGAGCAGTACTTC.

The rearrangement uses TRBV7-8 and TRBJ1-2, with D hard to call. The length of the CDR3 is 12 residues. V lost 1 base and J 8 bases, leaving 8 bases between the germline ends. Germline values: CDR1 SGHVS, CDR2 FQNEAQ. The CDR3 DNA sequence: TGTGCCAGCAGCTTAGATCTAAGAGGCTACACCTTC. It encodes CASSLDLRGYTF.

A single count supports this clone. This chain links TRBV7-9 with TRBJ1-2; D possibly corresponds to TRBD1 (6 bases). The length of the CDR3 is 14 residues. Trimming removed 4 bases at V and 2 bases at J, with 11 bases between. The V gene's germline CDR1 is SEHNR and CDR2 FQNEAQ (reference sequence). CDR3 DNA sequence: TGTGCCAGCAGCTCAACAGGGAGCAACTATGGCTACACCTTC. Its protein product is CASSSTGSNYGYTF.

The chain carries TRBV5-8 and TRBJ1-2; TRBD1 matches 7 bases. CDR1 and CDR2 (germline): SGHTS, YDEGEE. The V and J ends lost 3 bases and 9 bases, in that order; junction bases with no gene match: 8. The CDR3 runs 13 residues. The CDR3 here is CASSSQQGYRYTF. DNA for the CDR3: TGTGCCAGCAGCTCCCAACAGGGGTATCGCTACACCTTC. The complete variable domain, with remaining parts taken from reference TRBV5-8 and TRBJ1-2, reads EAGVTQSPTHLIKTRGQQATLRCSPISGHTSVYWYQQALGLGLQFLLWYDEGEERNRGNFPPRFSGRQFPNYSSELNVNALELEDSALYLCASSSQQGYRYTFGSGTRLTVV.

The V call is TRBV3-1 (or the pseudogene TRBV3-2), the J call TRBJ1-2; D gene uncertain. Trimming removed 0 bases at V and 6 bases at J, with 8 bases between. The CDR3 has 13 residues. From germline, CDR1 is LGHDT and CDR2 YNNKEL (reference sequence). The CDR3 region has the DNA TGTGCCAGCAGCCAAGAACCCGGGGATGGCTACACCTTC. Amino acid sequence: CASSQEPGDGYTF.

The V gene is TRBV6-7, the J gene TRBJ1-5, with D possibly TRBD1 on 5 matching bases. TRBV6-7 is noted as an ORF with a role that remains uncertain. This CDR3 comprises 14 residues. V was clipped by 11 bases and J by 0 bases, with 14 bases between them. The CDR3 is CAPEQEGSNQPQHF. The CDR3 coding sequence is TGTGCCCCCGAACAGGAAGGTAGCAATCAGCCCCAGCATTTT.

The chain employs TRBV18 and TRBJ2-3; 15 bases fit TRBD2. The CDR3 contains 16 residues. V shed 4 bases, J shed 5 bases, and the junction held 4 bases outside the gene matches. The germline CDR1 and CDR2 sequences are KGHSH and LQKENI. The CDR3, as DNA: TGTGCCAGCTCACTCCGGACTAGCGGGGGGGAAGATACGCAGTATTTT. This sequence encodes CASSLRTSGGEDTQYF.

The chain is built from TRBV6-1 and TRBJ1-3; 9 positions match TRBD1. With V trimmed by 3 bases and J by 1 base, 1 base remained unmatched. The germline V gene has CDR1 MNHNS and CDR2 SASEGT. This CDR3 is 15 amino acids long. The CDR3, as DNA: TGTGCCAGCAGTGACGGGACAGGGTCTGGAAACACCATATATTTT. Its translation is CASSDGTGSGNTIYF.

The V gene is TRBV15, the J gene TRBJ2-2, with 7 bases lining up with TRBD2. Unmatched junction bases numbered 8, after V lost 1 base and J lost 0 bases. The V gene's germline CDR1 is LNHNV and CDR2 YYDKDF (reference sequence). This CDR3 is built from 18 residues. The DNA for the CDR3 is TGTGCCACCAGCAGAGGGCGAGCGGGGCTCACGAACACCGGGGAGCTGTTTTTT. It is translated as CATSRGRAGLTNTGELFF. Full variable domain (outside the CDR3, taken from reference TRBV15 and TRBJ2-2): DAMVIQNPRYQVTQFGKPVTLSCSQTLNHNVMYWYQQKSSQAPKLLFHYYDKDFNNEADTPDNFQSRRPNTSFCFLDIRSPGLGDTAMYLCATSRGRAGLTNTGELFFGEGSRLTVL.

The chain is built from TRBV2 and TRBJ2-2, with TRBD2 matching over 9 bases. CDR1 SNHLY and CDR2 FYNNEI come from the germline V gene. The V and J ends lost 6 bases and 7 bases, in that order; junction bases with no gene match: 3. The CDR3 spans 13 residues. The CDR3 sequence is CASSLAGVGELFF. CDR3 DNA sequence: TGTGCCAGCAGCTTAGCGGGGGTCGGGGAGCTGTTTTTT.

This clone was counted once. The chain links TRBV12-3 or TRBV12-4 to TRBJ1-2; 7 bases are a match to TRBD1. The V segment lost 5 bases and the J segment 5 bases; nucleotides outside the gene matches: 5. The length of the CDR3 is 13 residues. The CDR3 DNA sequence: TGTGCCAGCAGTGGGGGGACAGTTTATGGCTACACCTTC. Translating gives CASSGGTVYGYTF.

This chain links TRBV10-1 with TRBJ2-1; 12 positions agree with TRBD2. V shed 6 bases and J 5 bases; nucleotides not matched to a gene: 5. The CDR3 has 15 amino acids. Germline CDR1 is WNHNN and CDR2 is SYGVQD (reference sequence). The CDR3 nucleotides read TGCGCCAGCAGCGCTAGCGGGGGGGGCAACAATGAGCAGTTCTTC. Translating gives CASSASGGGNNEQFF.

This clone was recorded once. The chain recombines TRBV11-2 with TRBJ2-1, with TRBD1 matching over 8 bases. CDR3 length: 16 amino acids. Germline V gives CDR1 SGHAT, CDR2 FQNNGV. The V segment lost 2 bases and the J segment 4 bases; nucleotides outside the gene matches: 7. The CDR3 is CASSLQDRAAYNEQFF. The CDR3 DNA sequence: TGTGCCAGCAGCTTACAGGACAGGGCCGCTTACAATGAGCAGTTCTTC.

The chain links TRBV7-8 to TRBJ2-3, with D perhaps TRBD1 (5 bases). Germline V lookup: CDR1 SGHVS, CDR2 FQNEAQ. With 0 bases removed from V and 4 bases from J, the gap between germline ends came to 5 bases. CDR3 length equals 13 residues. Here the CDR3 DNA reads TGTGCCAGCAGCTTAGCAGGGGCAGATACGCAGTATTTT. Translated, it gives CASSLAGADTQYF.

The chain couples TRBV5-5 to TRBJ2-4; a weak D match, TRBD1 (6 bases). Trimming removed 0 bases from V and 5 bases from J, with 15 bases in between. Germline V lookup: CDR1 SGHKS, CDR2 YYEKEE (reference sequence). The CDR3 contains 16 residues. CDR3: CASSLGGGTDENIQYF. The CDR3, as DNA: TGTGCCAGCAGCTTGGGAGGGGGTACGGATGAAAACATTCAGTACTTC.

This chain joins TRBV19 and TRBJ1-5; tentatively, D is TRBD1 (5 bases). V was cut by 11 bases and J by 4 bases, with 24 bases left in between. The CDR3 runs 16 residues. The germline V gene has CDR1 LNHDA and CDR2 SQIVND (reference sequence). The CDR3, as DNA: TGTGCCTCCAATCGGGGGACGGCTTCTCCAAATCAGCCCCAGCATTTT. It encodes CASNRGTASPNQPQHF.

The V and J genes are TRBV6-5 and TRBJ1-1; no clear D gene. Germline V gene lookup returns CDR1 MNHEY and CDR2 SVGAGI. This CDR3 is 16 amino acids long. V gave up 2 bases and J gave up 0 bases, with 13 bases separating them. CDR3 sequence (DNA): TGTGCCAGCAGTTACACCCTAGGAACCGTGAACACTGAAGCTTTCTTT. Translation gives CASSYTLGTVNTEAFF.

The genes are TRBV14 and TRBJ2-7; 7 nucleotides line up with TRBD1. In germline, CDR1 is SGHDN, CDR2 FVKESK. V shed 5 bases, J shed 5 bases, and the junction held 12 bases outside the gene matches. The CDR3 runs to 15 residues. Here the CDR3 DNA reads TGTGCCAGCAGCGAGGCCGGACAGGTTTTTAACGAGCAGTACTTC. Residues: CASSEAGQVFNEQYF.